One and the same sample provided the 10 T cell receptor beta chains below, sequenced in a study of T-cell memory formation after mild COVID-19. TCRdb used MiXCR to reprocess the 5' RACE reads, holding one entry per CDR3 protein. The table records about 620,000 distinct CDR3 sequences, roughly 18% of them present only once. The sample was PBMCs or a T cell subset sorted from them (not recorded which). The receptors shown here come from an adult woman who had mild COVID-19 (a few samples of this study predate the infection). Cell type and time point are not known.

This clonotype was recorded at least ten times. The chain has TRBV4-1 and TRBJ1-1, with D unresolved. Trimming pared 0 bases from V and 9 bases from J, leaving 17 bases between. The germline V gene has CDR1 MGHRA and CDR2 YSYEKL. CDR3 size: 15 residues. As DNA, the CDR3 is TGCGCCAGCAGCCAAGATCCGCCCGGCCCGGTGAAAGCTTTCTTT. Translation gives CASSQDPPGPVKAFF.

This clonotype was picked up a small number of times. The chain joins TRBV12-3 or TRBV12-4 to TRBJ1-1, with D unclear. V was cut by 3 bases and J by 8 bases, with 7 bases left in between. The CDR3 sequence is 11 residues long. The DNA of the CDR3 is TGTGCCAGCAGTTTCGGATTCGAAGCTTTCTTT. Amino acid sequence: CASSFGFEAFF.

The V gene is TRBV7-9, the J gene TRBJ1-1, with 8 bases fitting TRBD1. Germline CDR1 SEHNR, CDR2 FQNEAQ (reference sequence). This CDR3 is 14 amino acids long. Trimming took 1 base from V and 4 from J; bases not matched to a gene: 2. The CDR3 DNA is TGTGCCAGCAGCTTAGAGACAGGGGCCACTGAAGCTTTCTTT. Translation gives CASSLETGATEAFF. Supplemented by reference TRBV7-9 and TRBJ1-1, the full variable domain reads DTGVSQNPRHKITKRGQNVTFRCDPISEHNRLYWYRQTLGQGPEFLTYFQNEAQLEKSRLLSDRFSAERPKGSFSTLEIQRTEQGDSAMYLCASSLETGATEAFFGQGTRLTVV.

This clonotype was recorded many times. The CDR3 region is CSARARLAGYNEQFF. The CDR3 nucleotides are TGCAGTGCTAGAGCTAGACTAGCTGGCTACAATGAGCAGTTCTTC. The chain joins TRBV20-1 to TRBJ2-1, with 7 positions matching TRBD2. The V gene end was trimmed by 1 base and the J gene end by 3 bases; junction bases not matched to a gene: 6. The V gene's germline CDR1 is DFQATT and CDR2 SNEGSKA (reference sequence). The CDR3 has 15 residues.

This clonotype was counted many times. This chain uses TRBV7-2 with TRBJ2-6; D gene uncertain. This CDR3 region has 15 residues. The V gene lost 5 bases and the J gene lost 3 bases, with 11 bases spanning the gap. Germline CDR1 SGHTA, CDR2 FQGNSA. As DNA, the CDR3 is TGTGCCAGCAGCCCAGGAAGTGGTGGGGCCAACGTCCTGACTTTC. Its protein is CASSPGSGGANVLTF.

This clonotype was seen only a few times. V and J are TRBV5-4 and TRBJ1-1; a possible D gene is TRBD1 (6 bases). Looked up from germline, CDR1 is SGHNT and CDR2 is YYREEE (reference sequence). V lost 2 bases and J lost 6, with 14 bases in between. The CDR3 runs 14 residues. The CDR3 here is CASSFRDRRAEAFF. The CDR3, as DNA: TGTGCCAGCAGCTTCAGAGACAGGCGAGCTGAAGCTTTCTTT.

The chain combines TRBV6-1 with TRBJ2-7; D is possibly TRBD2 (5 bases). Germline assignment: CDR1 MNHNS and CDR2 SASEGT. V dropped 5 bases and J dropped 4 bases, with 15 bases sitting between them. The CDR3 covers 14 residues. The CDR3 nucleotides are TGTGCCAGCAGTAGCGGCCCCCTGGGGTACGAGCAGTACTTC. It codes for CASSSGPLGYEQYF.

The chain joins TRBV5-1 to TRBJ2-4; 8 positions match TRBD2. This CDR3 has 15 residues. The germline V gene encodes CDR1 SGHRS and CDR2 YFSETQ. The ends lost 4 bases at V and 8 bases at J; junction bases unmatched: 11. The CDR3 here is CASSRLGLGGDIQYF. CDR3 coding DNA: TGCGCCAGCAGCAGGCTGGGACTAGGGGGGGACATTCAGTACTTC.

Only a few counts were recorded for this clonotype. As DNA, the CDR3 is TGTGCCAGCAGCCCCCTGGGGACAGGGAAAGGCTACACCTTC. This translates into CASSPLGTGKGYTF. The chain links TRBV12-3 or TRBV12-4 to TRBJ1-2; 9 nucleotides line up with TRBD1. This CDR3 has 14 amino acids. Trimming at V came to 6 bases and at J to 8 bases, leaving 10 bases not matched to a gene.

This chain connects TRBV7-2 to TRBJ1-1; maybe TRBD1 (6 bases). Germline values: CDR1 SGHTA, CDR2 FQGNSA. The length of the CDR3 is 16 residues. Trimming stripped 2 bases from V and 1 base from J, with 14 bases between. CDR3 coding DNA: TGTGCCAGCAGCTTATGGGGGGCGGGCGCGAACACTGAAGCTTTCTTT. Translation gives CASSLWGAGANTEAFF.